The clone carrying this TCR beta chain was seen many times. Time point given: newly diagnosed GD, antithyroid drugs for less than 3 months. The TCR library was made from RNA that had been extracted from PBMCs in TRIzol. The sample is drawn from a study of regulatory T cells in long-lasting Graves disease. The CDR3 sequence is 13 residues long. V was clipped by 4 bases and J by 4 bases, with 12 bases between them. Germline CDR1 and CDR2: DFQATT and SNEGSKA (reference sequence). Arm-PCR of CDR3 regions and iRepertoire HTBI primers were used to build TCR beta libraries. TCRdb redid the calling of the multiplex PCR reads with MiXCR, one entry per CDR3 protein. The profile shows 450,000 to 500,000 distinct CDR3 sequences, 15% to 20% of them singletons. These data were likewise used in another study, on T cells in Graves' hyperthyroidism and ophthalmopathy.

This receptor was taken from a man aged 35-49 years with Graves disease. The gene calls are TRBV20-1 and TRBJ2-3; D could derive from TRBD1 or TRBD2 (5 bases each). This sample comprised peripheral blood mononuclear cells (PBMCs), obtained at new diagnosis, from a patient treated with antithyroid drugs. CDR3 bases: TGCAGTGCTATAGAGGGGCTGGCAGATACGCAGTATTTT. This encodes CSAIEGLADTQYF.